The clone carrying this TCR beta chain has at least ten counts. This entry comes from a study of T cells in Graves' hyperthyroidism and ophthalmopathy. RNA transcripts gave rise to amplified TCR beta CDR3 regions. The HTBI primer set served for first-round RT-PCR of the TCR CDR3. TCRdb re-analysed the multiplex PCR reads in MiXCR, keeping a single row per CDR3 protein. Of 350,000 to 450,000 distinct CDR3 sequences listed, 17% were seen once; the top ten hold around 35%. Patients aged 18 to 65 with hyperthyroidism were newly diagnosed, with duration under 2 months. Using more than 7.5 ml of fresh peripheral blood, PBMCs were prepared. The CDR3 spans 17 residues. V was pared by 2 bases and J by 4 bases, with 21 bases between. In germline, CDR1 is GTSNPN, CDR2 SVGIG (reference sequence).

Sequenced sample: blood. V and J are TRBV30 and TRBJ2-1; D perhaps matches TRBD1 (6 bases). The receptor comes from a woman under 40 with Graves' hyperthyroidism that later progressed to Graves' ophthalmopathy. The CDR3 nucleotides are TGTGCCTGGAGTTCTCGATTAGGGACAAGTAGTTACAATGAGCAGTTCTTC. This encodes CAWSSRLGTSSYNEQFF. Combining the CDR3 with reference TRBV30 and TRBJ2-1 gives the whole variable domain SQTIHQWPATLVQPVGSPLSLECTVEGTSNPNLYWYRQAAGRGLQLLFYSVGIGQISSEVPQNLSASRPQDRQFILSSKKLLLSDSGFYLCAWSSRLGTSSYNEQFFGPGTRLTVL.